This T cell receptor (beta chain) was obtained from a study of molecular identifiers for immune sequencing clone quantification. General study points: A shared barcode on identical TCR molecules could lead to underestimated sizes for highly expanded clones.

MiXCR, applied by TCRdb to the PCR reads, yields one record per CDR3 protein. The sample has around 470,000 distinct CDR3 sequences, around 21% seen once. A few counts support this clonotype. Its antigen remains unknown. Per germline, CDR1 MNHEY and CDR2 SMNVEV (reference sequence). This CDR3 comprises 16 residues. V was pared by 7 bases and J by 5 bases, with 22 bases between. This receptor was obtained from a human donor in good health. Some libraries in this study had Jurkat cell RNA spiked in. The J gene is TRBJ2-3, the V gene TRBV27; D may be TRBD1 or TRBD2 (5 bases each). Sequences were obtained from naive CD8+ T cells from blood, with Jurkat cell RNA spiked in. The subset is: FACS-sorted CD8+CD4-CCR7+CD45RA+ naive T cells. The CDR3 bases are TGTGCCAGCACCCTAATGTCAGGGACCGTGGGAGATACGCAGTATTTT. It encodes CASTLMSGTVGDTQYF.